One sample yielded the 25 T cell receptor beta chains listed below, sequenced in a study of blood T cell repertoires in COVID-19. The table came from immunoSEQ multiplex PCR; TCRdb's copy has only in-frame clones and leaves some out. There are some 190,000 clones in the sample; roughly 86% occur only once, and 1.5% to 2% lies in the top ten. Sequenced: peripheral blood. These receptors were taken from a man aged 18-30 years with active or convalescent COVID-19.

The V and J genes are TRBV5-1 and TRBJ2-1; the D is unclear. The CDR3 sequence is 18 residues long. Germline loops: CDR1 SGHRS, CDR2 YFSETQ. Trimming took 4 bases from V and 4 from J, leaving 24 bases between them. The CDR3 bases are TGCGCCAGCAGCCCTACGGATGGTGCGGCGGCCAAGTACAATGAGCAGTTCTTC. Translation gives CASSPTDGAAAKYNEQFF.

The J gene is TRBJ2-7, the V gene TRBV4-3; 7 bases agree with TRBD2. The CDR3 length is 15 residues. With 1 base clipped from V and 1 base from J, the junction kept 4 bases outside the gene matches. Germline values: CDR1 LGHNA, CDR2 YSLEER. CDR3 DNA: TGCGCCAGCAGCCAAGGGGCTAGCGGTTCCTACGAGCAGTACTTC. Translating it yields CASSQGASGSYEQYF.

The chain couples TRBV12-5 to TRBJ2-1; the match to TRBD1 covers 10 bases. The trim removed 4 bases at V and 1 base at J, leaving 7 bases unmatched. The CDR3 sequence is 17 residues long. The V gene's germline CDR1 is LGHNT and CDR2 FRNRAP. The CDR3, as DNA: TGTGCTAGTGGTTCTCTACCGGGACAGGGGTCCTACAATGAGCAGTTCTTC. It is translated as CASGSLPGQGSYNEQFF.

The rearrangement joins TRBV30 to TRBJ1-3; 7 bases match TRBD1. J gave up 4 bases and V 2 bases, and 5 bases lay outside the gene matches. The germline gives CDR1 GTSNPN, CDR2 SVGIG (reference sequence). The CDR3 extends over 14 amino acids. The CDR3 DNA follows: TGTGCCTGGAGTCAGGGGGGCGTGGGAAACACCATATATTTT. Translating it yields CAWSQGGVGNTIYF.

CDR3 coding DNA: TGTGCCAGCAGTGAAAGTCTGGGCTTATTAACGAGTGAGCAGTACTTC. It encodes CASSESLGLLTSEQYF. V is TRBV6-1 and J is TRBJ2-7; unclear D gene. V was shortened by 2 bases and J by 7 bases, with 21 bases between the two germline ends. The CDR3 length is 16 residues. Germline V CDR1 and CDR2: MNHNS, SASEGT.

This clone appeared a single time. The genes are TRBV15 and TRBJ1-1; no clear D. Germline values: CDR1 LNHNV, CDR2 YYDKDF (reference sequence). The CDR3 totals 14 residues. Trimming took off 5 bases at V and 4 bases at J, with 14 bases between the two ends. The CDR3 nucleotides read TGTGCCACCAGCCAGAGAGGGAGGACCACTGAAGCTTTCTTT. It encodes CATSQRGRTTEAFF.

V and J are TRBV6-5 and TRBJ2-1; 9 bases are a match to TRBD2. Trimming at V came to 7 bases and at J to 7 bases, leaving 5 bases not matched to a gene. The CDR3 has 13 residues. The germline V gene encodes CDR1 MNHEY and CDR2 SVGAGI. The CDR3 is CASITAGGNEQFF. The CDR3 DNA follows: TGTGCCAGCATCACGGCGGGGGGGAATGAGCAGTTCTTC.

The chain employs TRBV18 and TRBJ1-5, with TRBD1 identical over 7 bases. Germline V gives CDR1 KGHSH, CDR2 LQKENI. The CDR3 spans 15 residues. V lost 0 bases, J lost 5 bases, and 4 bases stayed unmatched. CDR3 sequence reads: CASSPPAQGDQPQHF. Written as DNA, the CDR3 is TGTGCCAGCTCACCACCAGCGCAGGGGGATCAGCCCCAGCATTTT.

The V call is TRBV5-1, the J call TRBJ1-6, with D possibly matching TRBD1 (6 bases). Deletions cut 0 bases from V and 7 bases from J, with 11 bases between. CDR1 and CDR2 (germline): SGHRS, YFSETQ. This CDR3 has 15 residues. The CDR3 sequence: CASSLVYRDNSPLHF. Written as DNA, the CDR3 is TGCGCCAGCAGCTTGGTGTACAGGGACAATTCACCCCTCCACTTT.

The chain carries TRBV6-1 and TRBJ2-7; unclear D gene. The V gene's germline CDR1 is MNHNS and CDR2 SASEGT. Trimming pared 2 bases from V and 2 bases from J, leaving 7 bases between. The CDR3 has 13 amino acids. The CDR3 is CASSEQEPYEQYF. The DNA of the CDR3 is TGTGCCAGCAGTGAACAGGAACCCTACGAGCAGTACTTC.

This sequence joins TRBV4-3 and TRBJ2-2; D gene unclear. The CDR3 runs to 15 residues. Trimming shortened V by 0 bases and J by 6 bases, and 11 bases separated the two germline ends. The germline V gene has CDR1 LGHNA and CDR2 YSLEER. In nucleotides, the CDR3 is TGCGCCAGCAGCCAAGATCTAGTTTATCCCGGGGAGCTGTTTTTT. Translation: CASSQDLVYPGELFF.

The chain employs TRBV19 and TRBJ2-5; 10 positions match TRBD1. This CDR3 region has 15 residues. J lost 8 bases, V lost 4 bases, and 10 bases had no gene match. Germline lookup yields CDR1 LNHDA and CDR2 SQIVND (reference sequence). The CDR3 DNA is TGTGCCAGTAGTACCGGGACAGGGGCCCCTCAAACCCAGTACTTC. It encodes CASSTGTGAPQTQYF. The full variable domain, its missing parts supplied by reference TRBV19 and TRBJ2-5, is DGGITQSPKYLFRKEGQNVTLSCEQNLNHDAMYWYRQDPGQGLRLIYYSQIVNDFQKGDIAEGYSVSREKKESFPLTVTSAQKNPTAFYLCASSTGTGAPQTQYFGPGTRLLVL.

In its sample, this clone was seen a few times. The chain employs TRBV12-3 or TRBV12-4 and TRBJ2-2, with unresolved D. This CDR3 has 13 amino acids. V gave up 4 bases and J gave up 5 bases, with 8 bases separating them. The CDR3 spells CASSYQYTGELFF. Here the CDR3 DNA reads TGTGCCAGCAGTTATCAGTATACCGGGGAGCTGTTTTTT.

This chain links TRBV2 with TRBJ1-5, with TRBD1 identical over 7 bases. Per the germline V gene, CDR1 is SNHLY and CDR2 is FYNNEI. V was pared by 6 bases and J by 0 bases, with 5 bases of the junction left unmatched. The CDR3 extends over 15 amino acids. CDR3 region: CASRTGLDSNQPQHF. The CDR3 DNA sequence: TGTGCCAGCAGGACAGGGTTGGATAGCAATCAGCCCCAGCATTTT.

The chain couples TRBV19 to TRBJ2-2; 11 positions match TRBD1. Trimming cost V 6 bases and J 4 bases; bases outside gene matches: 10. Germline V gives CDR1 LNHDA, CDR2 SQIVND (reference sequence). The length of the CDR3 is 17 residues. The CDR3 nucleotides are TGTGCCAGTAGCCTCCGGGACAGGGGGTCTTCCACCGGGGAGCTGTTTTTT. Translated: CASSLRDRGSSTGELFF.

This clone occurred a few times. V is TRBV19 and J is TRBJ2-3; TRBD2 agrees at 9 bases. Germline V gene sequence: CDR1 LNHDA, CDR2 SQIVND (reference sequence). This CDR3 spans 17 amino acids. V was pared by 5 bases and J by 4 bases, with 13 bases of the junction left unmatched. Here the CDR3 reads CASSLRYSGRPADTQYF. Here the CDR3 DNA reads TGTGCCAGTAGTCTACGTTATAGCGGGAGACCCGCAGATACGCAGTATTTT. Full variable domain (outside the CDR3, taken from reference TRBV19 and TRBJ2-3): DGGITQSPKYLFRKEGQNVTLSCEQNLNHDAMYWYRQDPGQGLRLIYYSQIVNDFQKGDIAEGYSVSREKKESFPLTVTSAQKNPTAFYLCASSLRYSGRPADTQYFGPGTRLTVL.

V gene TRBV11-1 combines with J gene TRBJ2-5; a possible D gene is TRBD1 (5 bases). Trimming cost V 0 bases and J 3 bases, with 17 bases left between them. Germline loops: CDR1 SGHAT, CDR2 FQDESV (reference sequence). The CDR3 contains 17 residues. Here the CDR3 DNA reads TGTGCCAGCAGCTTAGCGGTCCCAGCTGAGGACAAAGAGACCCAGTACTTC. Encoded protein: CASSLAVPAEDKETQYF.

In this sample, this clone turned up a few times. V gene TRBV5-4 combines with J gene TRBJ2-5; 9 nucleotides line up with TRBD1. Trimming cost V 3 bases and J 4 bases; bases outside gene matches: 7. The CDR3 is 15 amino acids. Per the germline V gene, CDR1 is SGHNT and CDR2 is YYREEE (reference sequence). For the CDR3, the DNA is TGTGCCAGCAGCTCAAAACAGGGGGCATCAGAGACCCAGTACTTC. It yields the protein CASSSKQGASETQYF.

This chain joins TRBV7-9 and TRBJ2-1, with 8 bases lining up with TRBD2. This CDR3 has 16 residues. Germline V lookup: CDR1 SEHNR, CDR2 FQNEAQ (reference sequence). The junction had 11 bases not matched to a gene; V was cut back by 6 bases and J by 4 bases. Written as DNA, the CDR3 is TGTGCCAGCAGTGGGCGGGGGGCCAAACCATACAATGAGCAGTTCTTC. It specifies CASSGRGAKPYNEQFF.

This chain joins TRBV4-1 and TRBJ1-5; 9 bases fit TRBD1. Germline lookup yields CDR1 MGHRA and CDR2 YSYEKL. This CDR3 has 17 amino acids. The J segment lost 0 bases and the V segment lost 3 bases, leaving 6 bases of the junction unmatched. DNA of the CDR3: TGCGCCAGCAGCCACACGGGACAGGGATATAGCAATCAGCCCCAGCATTTT. Residues: CASSHTGQGYSNQPQHF.

The V gene is TRBV15, the J gene TRBJ2-7; TRBD2 matches 13 bases. CDR1 and CDR2 (germline): LNHNV, YYDKDF (reference sequence). The V gene end was trimmed by 3 bases and the J gene end by 2 bases; junction bases not matched to a gene: 1. This CDR3 spans 15 amino acids. CDR3: CATSRGLAGPYEQYF. Written as DNA, the CDR3 is TGTGCCACCAGCAGGGGACTAGCGGGACCCTACGAGCAGTACTTC.

The V gene is TRBV6-5, the J gene TRBJ1-5; weak D call: TRBD1 (5 bases). Germline V gene sequence: CDR1 MNHEY, CDR2 SVGAGI. The CDR3 runs 16 residues. The ends were cut back, 4 bases at V and 0 bases at J, with 13 bases in the middle. In DNA form, the CDR3 reads TGTGCCAGCAGTTCTCAAACAGGTTATAGCAATCAGCCCCAGCATTTT. This sequence encodes CASSSQTGYSNQPQHF.

The CDR3 loop reads CASSPGLWGLAYEQYF. In nucleotides, the CDR3 is TGTGCCAGCAGCCCGGGACTTTGGGGACTAGCCTACGAGCAGTACTTC. This chain connects TRBV7-2 to TRBJ2-7; 8 nucleotides align to TRBD2. The CDR3 runs to 16 residues. Germline V gene lookup returns CDR1 SGHTA and CDR2 FQGNSA. Trimming removed 5 bases from V and 2 bases from J; junction bases left unmatched: 11.

The chain is built from TRBV4-2 and TRBJ2-2; 9 bases fit TRBD2. The J segment lost 4 bases and the V segment lost 0 bases, leaving 9 bases of the junction unmatched. Germline V CDR1 and CDR2: LGHNA, YNFKEQ. This CDR3 comprises 18 residues. The CDR3 coding sequence is TGTGCCAGCAGCCAAGATCTAGCGGGATGGGGGGTCACCGGGGAGCTGTTTTTT. Translation: CASSQDLAGWGVTGELFF.

The J gene is TRBJ2-1, the V gene TRBV5-4; tentatively, D is TRBD2 (6 bases). In germline, CDR1 is SGHNT, CDR2 YYREEE (reference sequence). V was clipped by 4 bases and J by 3 bases, with 14 bases between them. This CDR3 contains 15 residues. In nucleotides, the CDR3 is TGTGCCAGCAGCCGGATGGCTAGCGTCTACAATGAGCAGTTCTTC. Translated: CASSRMASVYNEQFF.